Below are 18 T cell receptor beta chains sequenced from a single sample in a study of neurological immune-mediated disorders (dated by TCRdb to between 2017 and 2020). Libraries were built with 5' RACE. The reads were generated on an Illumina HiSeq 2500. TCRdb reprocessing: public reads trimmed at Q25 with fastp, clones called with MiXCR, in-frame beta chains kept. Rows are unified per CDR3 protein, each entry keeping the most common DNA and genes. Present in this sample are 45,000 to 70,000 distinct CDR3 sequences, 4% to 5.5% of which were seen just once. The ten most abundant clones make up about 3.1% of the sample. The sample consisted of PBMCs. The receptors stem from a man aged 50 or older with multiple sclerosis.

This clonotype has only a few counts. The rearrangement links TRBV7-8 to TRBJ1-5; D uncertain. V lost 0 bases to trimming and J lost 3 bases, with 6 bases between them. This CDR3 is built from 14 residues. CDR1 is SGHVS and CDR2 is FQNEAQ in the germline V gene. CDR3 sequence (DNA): TGTGCCAGCAGCTTAGCCAGGACCAATCAGCCCCAGCATTTT. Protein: CASSLARTNQPQHF. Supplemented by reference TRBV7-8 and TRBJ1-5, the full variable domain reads GAGVSQSPRYKVAKRGQDVALRCDPISGHVSLFWYQQALGQGPEFLTYFQNEAQLDKSGLPSDRFFAERPEGSVSTLKIQRTQQEDSAVYLCASSLARTNQPQHFGDGTRLSIL.

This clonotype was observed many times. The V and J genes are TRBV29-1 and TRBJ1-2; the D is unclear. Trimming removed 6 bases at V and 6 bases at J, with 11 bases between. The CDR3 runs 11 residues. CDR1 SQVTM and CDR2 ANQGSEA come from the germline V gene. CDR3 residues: CSVGGRDGYTF. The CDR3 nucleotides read TGCAGCGTGGGAGGGCGCGATGGCTACACCTTC.

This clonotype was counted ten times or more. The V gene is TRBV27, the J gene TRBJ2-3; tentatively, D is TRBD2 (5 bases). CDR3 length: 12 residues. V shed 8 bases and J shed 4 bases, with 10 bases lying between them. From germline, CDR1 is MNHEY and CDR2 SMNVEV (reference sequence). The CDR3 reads CASRGRADTQYF. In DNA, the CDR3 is TGTGCCAGCCGCGGGCGGGCAGATACGCAGTATTTT.

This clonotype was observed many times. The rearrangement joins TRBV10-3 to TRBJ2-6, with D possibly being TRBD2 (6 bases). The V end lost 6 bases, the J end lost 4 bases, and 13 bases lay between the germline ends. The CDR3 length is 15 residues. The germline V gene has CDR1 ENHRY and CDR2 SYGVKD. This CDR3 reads CAISLSGPGANVLTF. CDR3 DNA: TGTGCCATCAGCCTCAGCGGGCCCGGGGCCAACGTCCTGACTTTC.

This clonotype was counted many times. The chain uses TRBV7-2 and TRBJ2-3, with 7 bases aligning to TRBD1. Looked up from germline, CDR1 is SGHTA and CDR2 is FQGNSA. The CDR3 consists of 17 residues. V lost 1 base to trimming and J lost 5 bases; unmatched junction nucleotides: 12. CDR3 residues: CASSLGGTVFSGDTQYF. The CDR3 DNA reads TGTGCCAGCAGCTTAGGTGGGACAGTTTTTTCAGGAGATACGCAGTATTTT.

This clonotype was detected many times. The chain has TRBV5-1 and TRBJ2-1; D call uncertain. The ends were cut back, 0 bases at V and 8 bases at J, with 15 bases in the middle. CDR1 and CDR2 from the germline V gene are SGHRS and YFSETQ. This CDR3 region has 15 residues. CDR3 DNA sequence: TGCGCCAGCAGCTTGGTAGGCGTCCGATTCGATGAGCAGTTCTTC. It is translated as CASSLVGVRFDEQFF.

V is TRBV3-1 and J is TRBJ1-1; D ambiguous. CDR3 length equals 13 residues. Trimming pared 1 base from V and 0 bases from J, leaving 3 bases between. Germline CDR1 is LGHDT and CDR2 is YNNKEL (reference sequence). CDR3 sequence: CASSQGLNTEAFF. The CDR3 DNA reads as TGTGCCAGCAGCCAAGGGCTGAACACTGAAGCTTTCTTT.

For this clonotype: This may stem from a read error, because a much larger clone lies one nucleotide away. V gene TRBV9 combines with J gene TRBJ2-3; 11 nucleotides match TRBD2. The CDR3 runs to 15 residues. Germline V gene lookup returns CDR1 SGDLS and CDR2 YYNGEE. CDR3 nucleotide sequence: TGTACCAGCAGCCACCGGACTAGCGGGACAGATACGCAGTATTTT. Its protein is CTSSHRTSGTDTQYF.

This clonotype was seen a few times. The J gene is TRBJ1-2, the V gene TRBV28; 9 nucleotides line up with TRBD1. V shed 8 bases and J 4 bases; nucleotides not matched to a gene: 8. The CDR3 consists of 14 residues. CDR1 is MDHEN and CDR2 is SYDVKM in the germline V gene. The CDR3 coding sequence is TGTGCCAGCTTGGAGGGACAGGGCGTCTATGGCTACACCTTC. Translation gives CASLEGQGVYGYTF.

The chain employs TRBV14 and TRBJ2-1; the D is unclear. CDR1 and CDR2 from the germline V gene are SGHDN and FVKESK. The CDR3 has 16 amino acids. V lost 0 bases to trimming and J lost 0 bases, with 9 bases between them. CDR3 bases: TGTGCCAGCAGCCAAGATGACTGGGGCTCCTACAATGAGCAGTTCTTC. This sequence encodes CASSQDDWGSYNEQFF.

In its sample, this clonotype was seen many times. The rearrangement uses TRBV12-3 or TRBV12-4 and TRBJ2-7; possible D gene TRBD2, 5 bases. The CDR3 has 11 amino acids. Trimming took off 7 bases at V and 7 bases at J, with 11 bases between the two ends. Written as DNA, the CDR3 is TGTGCCAGCACCCCCGGCGGGGAGCAGTACTTC. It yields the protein CASTPGGEQYF.

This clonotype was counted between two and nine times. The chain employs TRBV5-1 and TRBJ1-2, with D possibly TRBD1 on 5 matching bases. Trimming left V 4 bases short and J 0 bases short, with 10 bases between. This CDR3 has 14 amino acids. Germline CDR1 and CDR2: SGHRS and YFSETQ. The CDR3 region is CASSAGTANYGYTF. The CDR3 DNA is TGCGCCAGCAGCGCAGGGACGGCTAACTATGGCTACACCTTC.

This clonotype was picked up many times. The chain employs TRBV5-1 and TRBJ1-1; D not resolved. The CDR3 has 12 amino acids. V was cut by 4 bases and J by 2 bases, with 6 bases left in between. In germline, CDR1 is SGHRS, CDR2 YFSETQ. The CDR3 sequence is CASSPPNTEAFF. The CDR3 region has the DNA TGCGCCAGCAGCCCACCAAACACTGAAGCTTTCTTT.

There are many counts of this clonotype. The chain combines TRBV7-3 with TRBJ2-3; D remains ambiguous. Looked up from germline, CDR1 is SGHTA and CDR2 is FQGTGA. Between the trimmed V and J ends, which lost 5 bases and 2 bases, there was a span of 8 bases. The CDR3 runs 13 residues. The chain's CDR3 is CASSVWDTDTQYF. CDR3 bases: TGTGCCAGCAGCGTCTGGGACACAGATACGCAGTATTTT. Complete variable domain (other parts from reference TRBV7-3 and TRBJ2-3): GAGVSQTPSNKVTEKGKYVELRCDPISGHTALYWYRQSLGQGPEFLIYFQGTGAADDSGLPNDRFFAVRPEGSVSTLKIQRTERGDSAVYLCASSVWDTDTQYFGPGTRLTVL.

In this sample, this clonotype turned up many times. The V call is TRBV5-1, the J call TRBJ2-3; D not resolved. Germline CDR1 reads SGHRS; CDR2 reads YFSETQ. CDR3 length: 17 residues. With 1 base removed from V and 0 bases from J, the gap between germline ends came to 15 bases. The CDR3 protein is CASSLTPARGSTDTQYF. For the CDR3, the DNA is TGCGCCAGCAGCTTGACTCCCGCTCGAGGAAGCACAGATACGCAGTATTTT. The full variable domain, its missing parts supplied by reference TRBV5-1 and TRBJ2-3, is KAGVTQTPRYLIKTRGQQVTLSCSPISGHRSVSWYQQTPGQGLQFLFEYFSETQRNKGNFPGRFSGRQFSNSRSEMNVSTLELGDSALYLCASSLTPARGSTDTQYFGPGTRLTVL.

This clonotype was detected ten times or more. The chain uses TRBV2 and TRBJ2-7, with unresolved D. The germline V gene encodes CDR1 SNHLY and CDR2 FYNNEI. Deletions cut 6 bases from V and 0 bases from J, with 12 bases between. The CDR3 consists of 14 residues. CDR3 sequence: CASRREANSYEQYF. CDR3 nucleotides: TGTGCCAGCAGAAGGGAAGCCAACTCCTACGAGCAGTACTTC. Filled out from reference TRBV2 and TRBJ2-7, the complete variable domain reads EPEVTQTPSHQVTQMGQEVILRCVPISNHLYFYWYRQILGQKVEFLVSFYNNEISEKSEIFDDQFSVERPDGSNFTLKIRSTKLEDSAMYFCASRREANSYEQYFGPGTRLTVT.

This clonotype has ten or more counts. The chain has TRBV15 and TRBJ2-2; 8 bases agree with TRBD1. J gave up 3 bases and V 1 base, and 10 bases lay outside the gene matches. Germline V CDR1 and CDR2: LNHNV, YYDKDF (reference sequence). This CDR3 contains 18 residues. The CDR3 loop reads CATSRGYVGTGDTGELFF. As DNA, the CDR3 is TGTGCCACCAGCAGAGGTTATGTGGGGACAGGTGACACCGGGGAGCTGTTTTTT.

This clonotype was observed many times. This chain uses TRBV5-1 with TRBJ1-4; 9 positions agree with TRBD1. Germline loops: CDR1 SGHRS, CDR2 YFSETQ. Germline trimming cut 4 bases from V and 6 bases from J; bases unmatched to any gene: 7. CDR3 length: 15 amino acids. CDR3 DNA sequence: TGCGCCAGCAGCCCTAGGACAGGGGAATATGAAAAACTGTTTTTT. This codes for CASSPRTGEYEKLFF.